These T cell receptor beta chains were read from a single sample in a study of neurological immune-mediated disorders. TCRdb processed the 5' RACE reads anew with MiXCR; each CDR3 protein has one entry. The sample lists under 45,000 distinct CDR3 sequences, about 2.3% occurring once. Sequencing was carried out using PBMCs. The receptors stem from a middle-aged man with multiple sclerosis. CDR3s include the opening cysteine and the closing phenylalanine or tryptophan. The D gene is left open where the match is weak. Not all rows give a size; the values are once, few, many and, for expanded clones, a class.

j_call,clone_size,d_call,v_call,cdr3_nt,cdr3_aa
TRBJ2-7,many,TRBD2,TRBV6-5,TGTGCCAGCAACAAATTTAGCGGGGGGTTCTCCTACGAGCAGTACTTC,CASNKFSGGFSYEQYF
TRBJ2-3,many,NA,TRBV4-3,TGCGCCAGCAGCCAAGAGCGACGCCCTGCTAGCACAGATACGCAGTATTTT,CASSQERRPASTDTQYF
TRBJ1-3,many,TRBD1,TRBV6-6,TGTGCCAGCAGTTTTACAGGGGCCAACTCTGGAAACACCATATATTTT,CASSFTGANSGNTIYF
TRBJ2-2,many,TRBD1,TRBV4-1,TGCGCCAGCAGCCTCGGGACAGGGTATGCCGGGGAGCTGTTTTTT,CASSLGTGYAGELFF
TRBJ2-5,many,TRBD1,TRBV5-1,TGCGCCAGCAGCCAATCACAGGGGACCTTTGGGGAGACCCAGTACTTC,CASSQSQGTFGETQYF
TRBJ2-7,many,NA,TRBV3-1,TGTGCCAGCAGCCAATCCCCGGACAGCGTAGGCCAGTACTTC,CASSQSPDSVGQYF
TRBJ1-1,many,NA,TRBV6-2/TRBV6-3,TGTGCCAGCAGTTACTCGCGTGCAGACACTGAAGCTTTCTTT,CASSYSRADTEAFF
TRBJ1-4,many,NA,TRBV20-1,TGCAGTGCTAGAGATGGGGGGATCGCTAATGAAAAACTGTTTTTT,CSARDGGIANEKLFF
TRBJ2-7,many,TRBD1,TRBV2,TGTGCCAGCAGCTTCCACAGCCGACAGGGAAACGAGCAGTACTTC,CASSFHSRQGNEQYF
TRBJ1-6,NA,TRBD1,TRBV19,TGTGCCAGTAGTGGGGACAGTTTGGGGAATTCACCCCTCAACTTT,CASSGDSLGNSPLNF
TRBJ2-5,few,TRBD1,TRBV4-2,TGTGCCAGCAGCCGGGACAGGGGGTCAGAGACCCAGTACTTC,CASSRDRGSETQYF
TRBJ2-3,NA,TRBD2,TRBV20-1,TGCAGTGCTTCACTAGCGACGGTAATTCCAGATACGCAGTATTTT,CSASLATVIPDTQYF
TRBJ1-5,NA,NA,TRBV29-1,TGCAGCGTTGTAGGGGGTGTAGGTCAGCCCCAGAATTTT,CSVVGGVGQPQNF
TRBJ1-5,many,NA,TRBV2,TGTGCCATCGGGGGTAATCAGCCCCAGAATTTT,CAIGGNQPQNF
TRBJ2-7,many,NA,TRBV12-3/TRBV12-4,TGTGCCAGCAGTTTAGGTCAGGCAAATTACGAGCAGTACTTC,CASSLGQANYEQYF
TRBJ2-2,many,NA,TRBV12-3/TRBV12-4,TGTGCCAACCCCCAGAAAGGGCGCACCTCCGGGGAGCTGTTTTTT,CANPQKGRTSGELFF
TRBJ2-2,many,NA,TRBV2,TGTGCCAGCAAGTCTAGAGACTACAGCGGGGAGCTGTTTTTT,CASKSRDYSGELFF
TRBJ2-6,many,NA,TRBV5-5,TGTGCCAGCAGCCTAGGGAACTCTGGGGCCAACGTCCTGACTTTC,CASSLGNSGANVLTF
TRBJ2-2,many,NA,TRBV20-1,TGCAGTGCTAGAGATCCTGGGGGGCGAGGGACCGGGGAGCTGTTTTTT,CSARDPGGRGTGELFF
TRBJ2-1,many,TRBD1,TRBV5-1,TGCGCCAGCAGCTTGGCCTCCGGGACAGGGAACTACAATGAGCAGTTCTTC,CASSLASGTGNYNEQFF
TRBJ1-5,NA,NA,TRBV6-2/TRBV6-3,TGTGCCAGCAGTTACTCGTACAATAGCAATCAGCCCCAGAATTTT,CASSYSYNSNQPQNF
TRBJ2-3,many,NA,TRBV3-1,TGTGCCAGCAGCCAAGCCGACTGGCGGGCAGATACGCAGTATTTT,CASSQADWRADTQYF
TRBJ2-2,many,NA,TRBV6-4,TGTGCCAGCAGTGACTTCCGAGGACGTGACAACACCGGGGAGCTGTTTTTT,CASSDFRGRDNTGELFF
TRBJ2-3,many,TRBD1,TRBV6-6,TGTGCCAGCAGCCGACCCGGGACAGTAAGCACAGATACGCAGTATTTT,CASSRPGTVSTDTQYF
TRBJ2-7,few,NA,TRBV20-1,TGCAGTGCTAGAGGTCTTAGTTTGACCTACGAGCAGTACTTC,CSARGLSLTYEQYF
TRBJ1-2,NA,NA,TRBV19,TGTGCCAGTAGTATATCCCCTCTACAGGGAAATGGCTACACCTTC,CASSISPLQGNGYTF
TRBJ1-1,medium-sized,TRBD1,TRBV7-2,TGTGCCAGCAGCCCCCGTGGGGACAGAATGAACACTGAAGCTTTCTTT,CASSPRGDRMNTEAFF
TRBJ2-5,many,NA,TRBV4-3,TGCGCCAGCAGCCAAATACCGGGATCTCAAGAGACCCAGTACTTC,CASSQIPGSQETQYF
TRBJ2-5,many,NA,TRBV9,TGTGCCAGCAGCGTAGGGAGACAGGACCAAGAGACCCAGTACTTC,CASSVGRQDQETQYF
TRBJ2-7,NA,NA,TRBV4-1,TGCGCCAGCAGCCAAGCTCGGGGCTCGAAGTACGAGCAGTACTTC,CASSQARGSKYEQYF
TRBJ2-3,many,NA,TRBV5-1,TGCGCCAGCAGCTACCCAACCGGGGCGGCAGATACGCAGTATTTT,CASSYPTGAADTQYF
TRBJ2-2,many,TRBD1,TRBV5-1,TGCGCCAGCACATCTGAGGGGGCCTTCACCGGGGAGCTGTTTTTT,CASTSEGAFTGELFF
TRBJ2-2,many,NA,TRBV3-1,TGTGCCAGCAGCCAAGATGCAGGGAACACCGGGGAGCTGTTTTTT,CASSQDAGNTGELFF
TRBJ1-5,many,NA,TRBV20-1,TGCAGTGCTAGCGACTTTCAGGGGATGAGCAATCAGCCCCAGCATTTT,CSASDFQGMSNQPQHF
TRBJ1-1,many,NA,TRBV7-3,TGTGCCAGCAGCTTTACCGTTGGCACTGAAGCTTTCTTT,CASSFTVGTEAFF
TRBJ2-1,many,NA,TRBV27,TGTGCCAGCAGCGGGCAGGGGTCCTACAATGAGCAGTTCTTC,CASSGQGSYNEQFF
TRBJ1-1,many,TRBD1,TRBV29-1,TGCAGCGCCGCCAGGGGGCTAGACACTGAAGCTTTCTTT,CSAARGLDTEAFF
TRBJ1-5,many,NA,TRBV7-2,TGTGCCAGCAGCTTGACAGTCCTTGGGGGCAATCAGCCCCAGCATTTT,CASSLTVLGGNQPQHF
TRBJ2-5,many,TRBD1,TRBV9,TGTGCCAGCAGCGGGACAGGGGTAAAGGCCCAGTACTTC,CASSGTGVKAQYF
TRBJ2-3,many,TRBD2,TRBV20-1,TGCAGTGCTAGCCGGGTGAGACTAGCGGGGGAGATGGGTACGCAGTATTTT,CSASRVRLAGEMGTQYF
TRBJ2-1,many,TRBD1,TRBV6-1,TGTGCCAGCAGCCCCCGGGACAGGGGCTACAATGAGCAGTTCTTC,CASSPRDRGYNEQFF
TRBJ1-3,many,NA,TRBV12-3/TRBV12-4,TGTGCCAGCAGTTCGACAGTTCTCGGGGACACCATATATTTT,CASSSTVLGDTIYF
TRBJ2-7,many,NA,TRBV6-2/TRBV6-3,TGTGCCAGCAGTCTTCTCCGGGACTACGAGCAGTACTTC,CASSLLRDYEQYF
TRBJ1-5,many,NA,TRBV15,TGTGCCACCAGCAATCCCGGGACAAACAATCAGCCCCAGAATTTT,CATSNPGTNNQPQNF
TRBJ1-2,many,NA,TRBV5-5,TGTGCCAGCAGCACCAGGCTAACTAACTATGGCTACACCTTC,CASSTRLTNYGYTF
TRBJ2-7,many,TRBD2,TRBV20-1,TGCAGTGCTGCTGGACTAGCGGGGGTTGAGCAGTACTTC,CSAAGLAGVEQYF
TRBJ2-5,many,NA,TRBV5-1,TGCGCCAGCAGTAAAGAGGCGGAGACCCAGTACTTC,CASSKEAETQYF
TRBJ2-1,many,NA,TRBV6-5,TGTGCCAGCAGTTACTCCGGGCTAGTGAGTTACAATGAGCAGTTCTTC,CASSYSGLVSYNEQFF
TRBJ2-7,many,NA,TRBV29-1,TGCAGCGTTGTTCACGGCTACGAGCAGTACTTC,CSVVHGYEQYF
TRBJ2-1,many,NA,TRBV7-9,TGTGCCAGCAGCGATGACTACTTCGACCAGTTCTTC,CASSDDYFDQFF
TRBJ2-3,many,TRBD2,TRBV20-1,TGCAGTGCTAGAGATATAAGTTCAGGGCTAGCGGGCCACGCAGATACGCAGTATTTT,CSARDISSGLAGHADTQYF